Presented here are 10 T cell receptor beta chains from one specimen sequenced in a study of PD-1 blockade in classical Hodgkin lymphoma. Assay used: immunoSEQ multiplex PCR; TCRdb lists only in-frame clones, some missing. The sample lists some 21,000 clones, approximately 82% occurring once. Stated time point: newly diagnosed, previously untreated cHL patient sample. Investigators isolated CD4+ T cells from thawed PBMCs through magnetic negative selection. The sample consisted of CD4+ T cells from blood. The receptor set was obtained from a human donor with classical Hodgkin lymphoma.

The chain carries TRBV28 and TRBJ2-2; 7 bases agree with TRBD2. The CDR3 loop spans 18 amino acids. Germline values: CDR1 MDHEN, CDR2 SYDVKM. V trimming: 6 bases; J trimming: 6 bases; junction bases outside the gene matches: 19. The CDR3: CASSSFGGGGTKAGELFF. The CDR3 bases are TGTGCCAGCAGCTCCTTCGGTGGGGGTGGGACTAAGGCCGGGGAGCTGTTTTTT.

The V and J genes are TRBV5-6 and TRBJ2-1, with D possibly matching TRBD1 (6 bases). Germline V gives CDR1 SGHDT, CDR2 YYEEEE. The CDR3 contains 14 residues. V gave up 3 bases and J gave up 2 bases, with 9 bases separating them. The CDR3 spells CASSYGTPYNEQFF. CDR3 DNA sequence: TGTGCCAGCAGCTACGGGACACCCTACAATGAGCAGTTCTTC.

The gene calls are TRBV6-5 and TRBJ2-7; no clear D gene. The germline gives CDR1 MNHEY, CDR2 SVGAGI. V shed 5 bases and J shed 2 bases, with 16 bases lying between them. This CDR3 comprises 15 residues. In DNA, the CDR3 is TGTGCCAGCAGTCCGTCGATCGCGGCCCCCTACGAGCAGTACTTC. Translated: CASSPSIAAPYEQYF.

The chain links TRBV19 to TRBJ1-1; 11 bases line up with TRBD1. Unmatched junction bases numbered 14, after V lost 6 bases and J lost 5 bases. The CDR3 is made up of 17 amino acids. Germline V gene sequence: CDR1 LNHDA, CDR2 SQIVND (reference sequence). This chain's CDR3 is CASSLRGTGGGRTEAFF. CDR3 DNA: TGTGCCAGTAGCCTGAGAGGGACAGGGGGAGGTCGGACTGAAGCTTTCTTT.

CDR3 sequence: CARQITEAFF. CDR3 nucleotides: TGTGCCAGGCAGATCACTGAAGCTTTCTTT. V gene TRBV18 combines with J gene TRBJ1-1; D remains unclear. Between the trimmed V and J ends, which lost 9 bases and 4 bases, there was a span of 6 bases. This CDR3 has 10 residues. Germline V gene sequence: CDR1 KGHSH, CDR2 LQKENI. Filled out from reference TRBV18 and TRBJ1-1, the complete variable domain reads NAGVMQNPRHLVRRRGQEARLRCSPMKGHSHVYWYRQLPEEGLKFMVYLQKENIIDESGMPKERFSAEFPKEGPSILRIQQVVRGDSAAYFCARQITEAFFGQGTRLTVV.

The V gene is TRBV5-1, the J gene TRBJ2-7; 10 positions agree with TRBD1. CDR1 and CDR2 (germline): SGHRS, YFSETQ. Trimming took 4 bases from V and 3 from J; bases not matched to a gene: 7. CDR3 length: 15 residues. CDR3 coding DNA: TGCGCCAGCAGCCTGAGACAGGGGGCCGTCTACGAGCAGTACTTC. Amino acids: CASSLRQGAVYEQYF.

CDR3 nucleotides: TGTGCCAGCAGTGAGTTGAACACTGAAGCTTTCTTT. Protein: CASSELNTEAFF. The V call is TRBV2, the J call TRBJ1-1, with D uncertain. V was shortened by 3 bases and J by 0 bases, with 2 bases between the two germline ends. The germline V gene has CDR1 SNHLY and CDR2 FYNNEI. This CDR3 comprises 12 residues.

The V and J genes are TRBV4-2 and TRBJ2-2; 7 bases line up with TRBD1. The CDR3 runs 15 residues. After removal of 3 bases from V and 7 bases from J, the junction contained 8 bases not matched to a gene. CDR1 is LGHNA, CDR2 YNFKEQ, per germline. In DNA form, the CDR3 reads TGTGCCAGCAGCCAGGGCGCTAGGGGGCGCGGGGAGCTGTTTTTT. Translation gives CASSQGARGRGELFF.

The chain is built from TRBV25-1 and TRBJ1-2; 7 bases are shared with TRBD1. Germline V gene lookup returns CDR1 MGHDK and CDR2 SYGVNS. CDR3 size: 12 residues. J was trimmed by 5 bases and V by 5 bases; bases with no gene match: 2. The CDR3 region has the DNA TGTGCCAGCAGTCAGGGGGTGTATGGCTACACCTTC. Translated, it gives CASSQGVYGYTF.

The chain is built from TRBV29-1 and TRBJ1-4; D remains unclear. CDR1 and CDR2 from the germline V gene are SQVTM and ANQGSEA. The CDR3 runs 11 residues. The V gene lost 7 bases and the J gene lost 13 bases, with 16 bases spanning the gap. In DNA form, the CDR3 reads TGCAGCGCTGACCGGGGTGGCTTACTGTTTTTT. The encoded protein is CSADRGGLLFF.